Listed below are T cell receptor beta chains from one sample, sequenced in a study of breast tumors, draining lymph nodes, adjacent tissues. TCRdb recomputed calls from the multiplex PCR reads with MiXCR, one row per CDR3 protein. The sample includes roughly 120,000 distinct CDR3 sequences, just under 20% of them seen just once. Sequences were obtained from axillary lymph node tissue. Source of these receptors: a female donor with breast cancer. Some clones in this sample may be carry-over from other donors' samples. Both conserved end residues are part of each CDR3. D genes are given only for firm matches. Clone size, where shown, is once, few, many, or a class for clones that have expanded.

D gene	clone size	CDR3 length	V gene	J gene	CDR3 DNA	CDR3 protein
NA	many	14	TRBV9	TRBJ2-7	TGTGCCAGCAGCGTAAGCAGGGGCGGGTACGAGCAGTACTTC	CASSVSRGGYEQYF
NA	many	15	TRBV24-1	TRBJ1-4	TGTGCCACCAGTCCTGGGGCAACCGGAGGTGAAAAACTGTTTTTT	CATSPGATGGEKLFF
NA	many	15	TRBV3-1	TRBJ1-2	TGTGCCAGCAGCCAAGATGGGGGACGGATCTATGGCTACACCTTC	CASSQDGGRIYGYTF
NA	many	16	TRBV4-1	TRBJ2-1	TGCGCCAGCAGCCAAGTCGGGGAGAGCTCCTACAATGAGCAGTTCTTC	CASSQVGESSYNEQFF
TRBD2	many	16	TRBV20-1	TRBJ2-3	TGCAGTGCTACAAGACTAGCGGGAGGAAGCACAGATACGCAGTATTTT	CSATRLAGGSTDTQYF
TRBD1	many	13	TRBV10-1	TRBJ2-5	TGCGCCAGCAAACCCGGGACAGCCGAGACCCAGTACTTC	CASKPGTAETQYF
TRBD1	NA	17	TRBV5-5	TRBJ2-2	TGTGCCAGCAGCCTTACCGGGACAGCCTCGAACACCAGGGAGCTGTTTTTT	CASSLTGTASNTRELFF
TRBD2	NA	14	TRBV19	TRBJ2-3	TGTGCCAGTAGTCCAGGGACTAGTAAAGATACGCAGTATTTT	CASSPGTSKDTQYF
NA	many	12	TRBV20-1	TRBJ1-5	TGCAGTGCTAGTTGGGGGCAACAGCCCCAGCATTTT	CSASWGQQPQHF
NA	many	13	TRBV2	TRBJ1-2	TGTGCCAGCAGTGAACAGGGGAACTATGGCTACACCTTC	CASSEQGNYGYTF
NA	many	14	TRBV9	TRBJ1-4	TGTGCCAGCAGCTTAACAGATTCGAGTGAAAAACTGTTTTTT	CASSLTDSSEKLFF
TRBD1	many	13	TRBV3-1	TRBJ1-2	TGTGCCAGCTATGACAGGGGGGACTATGGCTACACCTTC	CASYDRGDYGYTF
NA	NA	15	TRBV6-1	TRBJ1-5	TGTGCCAGCAGTCCCTTGCGGACAGTCAATCAGCCCCAGCATTTT	CASSPLRTVNQPQHF
NA	many	14	TRBV10-1	TRBJ2-1	TGCGCCAGCAGATACAGGACCAAACTGAGTGAGCAGTTCTTC	CASRYRTKLSEQFF
TRBD2	many	15	TRBV5-1	TRBJ2-3	TGCGCCAGCAGCCTGGGACTAGCGACCACAGATACGCAGTATTTT	CASSLGLATTDTQYF
NA	many	15	TRBV15	TRBJ1-4	TGTGCCACCAGCAGGTTCTGGGGGGTGGATGAAAAACTGTTTTTT	CATSRFWGVDEKLFF
TRBD1	many	13	TRBV5-1	TRBJ1-2	TGCGCCAGCAGATTGGGACAGGGCGAGGGCTACACCTTC	CASRLGQGEGYTF
TRBD2	many	16	TRBV3-1	TRBJ2-1	TGTGCCAGCAGCCATTCCCGACTAGCGGGGGAGAATGAGCAGTTCTTC	CASSHSRLAGENEQFF
TRBD1	many	18	TRBV4-2	TRBJ1-2	TGTGCCAGCAGCCAGGAGAGGGGGCAGGCCCTAGCTAACTATGGCTACACCTTC	CASSQERGQALANYGYTF
NA	NA	13	TRBV20-1	TRBJ1-1	TGCAGTGCTAGAATTATTGAGAACACTGAAGCTTTCTTT	CSARIIENTEAFF
TRBD2	many	15	TRBV27	TRBJ2-5	TGTGCCAGCAGTTTTGTTGCGGGAGATGGGGAGACCCAGTACTTC	CASSFVAGDGETQYF
NA	NA	15	TRBV7-9	TRBJ2-3	TGTGCGAGCTTGTCGGGGGCGGACAATTCAGATACGCAGTATTTT	CASLSGADNSDTQYF
TRBD1	many	16	TRBV7-2	TRBJ2-2	TGTGCCAGCAGCATACAGGGGGCTAGAAACACCGGGGAGCTGTTTTTT	CASSIQGARNTGELFF
TRBD1	NA	11	TRBV20-1	TRBJ1-1	TGCAGTGCTTCAGGGGGCACTGAAGCTTTCTTT	CSASGGTEAFF
NA	many	13	TRBV5-1	TRBJ1-6	TGCGCCAGCAGCGAGGACAGTAATTCACCCCTCCACTTT	CASSEDSNSPLHF
NA	many	14	TRBV20-1	TRBJ2-5	TGCAGTGCTAGAAGTGGGACATTAAAAGAGACCCAGTACTTC	CSARSGTLKETQYF
TRBD2	many	17	TRBV2	TRBJ2-2	TGTGCCAGCAGTGGAGTGGGACTAGCGGATTACACCGGGGAGCTGTTTTTT	CASSGVGLADYTGELFF
NA	few	17	TRBV11-2	TRBJ2-4	TGTGCCAGCAGCTTAGATCTTACTCCGAGAGCCAAAAACATTCAGTACTTC	CASSLDLTPRAKNIQYF